The clone carrying this TCR beta chain was detected a few times. This sample is part of a study of blood T cell repertoires in COVID-19. Study-wide background: Researchers got acute and convalescent COVID-19 samples from the United States, Italy and Spain. PBMCs, B-cell-depleted T cells, or T cells were the source of the cDNA or gDNA that made up the material.

Here immunoSEQ multiplex PCR was the method, and the copy in TCRdb shows in-frame clones only, minus some. The top ten clones hold over 4.5% of a sample with approximately 360,000 clones, 80% to 85% of them seen once. After removal of 4 bases from V and 5 bases from J, the junction contained 9 bases not matched to a gene. The CDR3 runs 17 residues. Germline V gives CDR1 ENHRY, CDR2 SYGVKD. Participants' own reports of clinical history determined their cohort assignment. Recovery meant two consecutive negative NP/OP PCR tests, professional clearance, or resolved symptoms. The specimen sequenced was PBMCs or T cells enriched from blood (not recorded which). This sequence was found in a woman aged 45-60 years who had recovered from COVID-19. The chain joins TRBV10-3 to TRBJ1-4, with 11 bases that match TRBD1. The CDR3 protein is CAISGGRGDRGNEKLFF. The CDR3 DNA reads as TGTGCCATCAGTGGTGGTAGGGGGGACAGGGGGAATGAAAAACTGTTTTTT.